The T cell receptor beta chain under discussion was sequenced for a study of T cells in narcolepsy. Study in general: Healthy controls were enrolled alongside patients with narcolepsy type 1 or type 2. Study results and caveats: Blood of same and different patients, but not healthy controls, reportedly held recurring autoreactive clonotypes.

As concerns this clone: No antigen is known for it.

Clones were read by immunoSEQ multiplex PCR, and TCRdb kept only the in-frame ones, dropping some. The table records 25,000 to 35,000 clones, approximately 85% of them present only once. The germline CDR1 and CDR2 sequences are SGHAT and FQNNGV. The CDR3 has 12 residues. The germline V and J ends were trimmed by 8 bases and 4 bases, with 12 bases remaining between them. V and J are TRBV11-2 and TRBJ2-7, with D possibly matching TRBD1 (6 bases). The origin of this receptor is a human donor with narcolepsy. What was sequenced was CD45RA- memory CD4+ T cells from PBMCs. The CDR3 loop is CASGRTGYEQYF. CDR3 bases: TGTGCCAGCGGGAGAACAGGGTACGAGCAGTACTTC.